These 22 T cell receptor beta chains were sequenced from one sample in a study of T cell changes during pregnancy in multiple sclerosis. The repertoire was sequenced with immunoSEQ multiplex PCR; TCRdb's copy has only in-frame clones and lacks some. The sample carries approximately 100,000 clones, roughly nine tenths recorded once. Sequenced here: peripheral blood, sampled after pregnancy. These receptors all stem from a female donor with multiple sclerosis, enrolled in a pregnancy study.

This chain uses TRBV5-1 with TRBJ1-2, with unresolved D. With 5 bases removed from V and 7 bases from J, the gap between germline ends came to 18 bases. The CDR3 consists of 14 residues. CDR1 SGHRS and CDR2 YFSETQ come from the germline V gene. CDR3 residues: CASSSGSGYRGYTF. The CDR3 DNA reads as TGCGCCAGCAGTTCCGGGTCCGGCTATCGTGGCTACACCTTC.

This chain uses TRBV9 with TRBJ2-6; 7 nucleotides align to TRBD1. The germline V gene has CDR1 SGDLS and CDR2 YYNGEE. The CDR3 has 19 amino acids. J gave up 0 bases and V 1 base, and 10 bases lay outside the gene matches. The CDR3 DNA reads TGTGCCAGCAGCGTATTTTGGGACAGAGCCTTCTCTGGGGCCAACGTCCTGACTTTC. Amino acid sequence: CASSVFWDRAFSGANVLTF.

The chain combines TRBV28 with TRBJ1-2; the D is unclear. Trimming left V 6 bases short and J 7 bases short, with 9 bases between. This CDR3 has 11 residues. Per germline, CDR1 MDHEN and CDR2 SYDVKM. This CDR3 is CASRGVGGYTF. The CDR3 nucleotides are TGTGCCAGCAGGGGAGTGGGTGGCTACACCTTC.

V gene TRBV2 combines with J gene TRBJ1-2; 8 positions match TRBD1. The V gene end was trimmed by 3 bases and the J gene end by 4 bases; junction bases not matched to a gene: 4. The germline V gene encodes CDR1 SNHLY and CDR2 FYNNEI. This CDR3 spans 14 amino acids. The CDR3, as DNA: TGTGCCAGCAGTGATCACAGGGGGAGCTATGGCTACACCTTC. Translation gives CASSDHRGSYGYTF.

The rearrangement uses TRBV5-4 and TRBJ2-2; D is possibly TRBD1 (6 bases). The V end lost 3 bases, the J end lost 8 bases, and 14 bases lay between the germline ends. From germline, CDR1 is SGHNT and CDR2 YYREEE (reference sequence). The CDR3 is 14 amino acids. Here the CDR3 DNA reads TGTGCCAGCAGCTCCTTAACAGGGACGGGGGAGCTGTTTTTT. This encodes CASSSLTGTGELFF.

The gene calls are TRBV7-2 and TRBJ2-7, with D perhaps matching TRBD1 (5 bases). This CDR3 region has 15 residues. Germline V gives CDR1 SGHTA, CDR2 FQGNSA. Between the trimmed V and J ends, which lost 7 bases and 0 bases, there was a span of 16 bases. The CDR3 nucleotides read TGTGCCAGCACCGACCAGACAGACAGCTCCTACGAGCAGTACTTC. Its translation: CASTDQTDSSYEQYF. Using reference TRBV7-2 and TRBJ2-7 for the parts outside the CDR3, the full variable domain is GAGVSQSPSNKVTEKGKDVELRCDPISGHTALYWYRQSLGQGLEFLIYFQGNSAPDKSGLPSDRFSAERTGGSVSTLTIQRTQQEDSAVYLCASTDQTDSSYEQYFGPGTRLTVT.

This clone was seen a few times. V gene TRBV13 combines with J gene TRBJ1-3; a weak D match, TRBD1 (5 bases). CDR3 length equals 12 residues. Trimming removed 7 bases at V and 7 bases at J, with 11 bases between. The germline V gene has CDR1 PRHDT and CDR2 FYEKMQ (reference sequence). The CDR3 coding sequence is TGTGCCAGCATTGGGTCAGGGAACACCATATATTTT. It encodes CASIGSGNTIYF.

The chain couples TRBV19 to TRBJ1-2, with 7 bases identical to TRBD1. The ends lost 3 bases at V and 4 bases at J; junction bases unmatched: 2. The germline V gene has CDR1 LNHDA and CDR2 SQIVND (reference sequence). This CDR3 has 13 residues. The CDR3 spells CASSIGQVYGYTF. CDR3 nucleotides: TGTGCCAGTAGTATTGGACAGGTCTATGGCTACACCTTC.

The J gene is TRBJ1-1, the V gene TRBV4-1, with unresolved D. Trimming took off 3 bases at V and 9 bases at J, with 17 bases between the two ends. The CDR3 spans 14 residues. Germline V CDR1 and CDR2: MGHRA, YSYEKL. CDR3 bases: TGCGCCAGCAGCCACTCCTTAAGCACCTATAAAGCTTTCTTT. Translating it yields CASSHSLSTYKAFF.

Only a few counts were recorded for this clone. This sequence joins TRBV30 and TRBJ1-5; tentative D call: TRBD1 (6 bases). The germline CDR1 and CDR2 sequences are GTSNPN and SVGIG (reference sequence). V lost 2 bases to trimming and J lost 7 bases, with 12 bases between them. There are 13 residues in the CDR3. CDR3 sequence reads: CAWSSGDQQPQHF. In nucleotides, the CDR3 is TGTGCCTGGAGTTCAGGGGATCAGCAGCCCCAGCATTTT. Together with reference TRBV30 and TRBJ1-5, the CDR3 gives the full variable domain: SQTIHQWPATLVQPVGSPLSLECTVEGTSNPNLYWYRQAAGRGLQLLFYSVGIGQISSEVPQNLSASRPQDRQFILSSKKLLLSDSGFYLCAWSSGDQQPQHFGDGTRLSIL.

The sample holds a few counts of this clone. The CDR3 loop reads CASSLRGGLYNSPLHF. CDR3 in DNA: TGTGCCAGCAGCCTAAGGGGGGGACTTTATAATTCACCCCTCCACTTT. The chain links TRBV7-6 to TRBJ1-6; D may be TRBD1 (6 bases). The germline V gene encodes CDR1 SGHVS and CDR2 FNYEAQ. The CDR3 runs 16 residues. The V end lost 5 bases, the J end lost 4 bases, and 15 bases lay between the germline ends.

The rearrangement joins TRBV29-1 to TRBJ1-5; TRBD1 agrees at 10 bases. V lost 5 bases to trimming and J lost 2 bases; unmatched junction nucleotides: 3. The CDR3 spans 14 residues. Germline V gene lookup returns CDR1 SQVTM and CDR2 ANQGSEA. CDR3 in amino acids: CSVKGTGGNQPQHF. The CDR3 region has the DNA TGCAGCGTTAAAGGGACAGGGGGCAATCAGCCCCAGCATTTT.

On this clone: The junction and the germline gene differ at one end; a read error may be behind it. The chain recombines TRBV7-2 with TRBJ2-1; 7 bases agree with TRBD1. The germline gives CDR1 SGHTA, CDR2 FQGNSA. The CDR3 sequence is 16 residues long. The CDR3 DNA reads as TGTGCCAGCGGCTTCCCTCCCGGGACAGTGCCGTTTGAGCAGTTCTTC. This translates into CASGFPPGTVPFEQFF. The full variable domain, completed using reference TRBV7-2 and TRBJ2-1, is GAGVSQSPSNKVTEKGKDVELRCDPISGHTALYWYRQSLGQGLEFLIYFQGNSAPDKSGLPSDRFSAERTGGSVSTLTIQRTQQEDSAVYLCASGFPPGTVPFEQFFGPGTRLTVL.

The chain joins TRBV7-2 to TRBJ2-7; 8 positions match TRBD2. CDR3 size: 15 residues. Unmatched junction bases numbered 12, after V lost 4 bases and J lost 7 bases. CDR1 is SGHTA, CDR2 FQGNSA, per germline. This CDR3 reads CASSSKAGAIREQYF. CDR3 in DNA: TGTGCCAGCAGCTCAAAAGCGGGGGCCATACGGGAGCAGTACTTC.

The rearrangement links TRBV18 to TRBJ1-5, with D possibly matching TRBD1 (5 bases). Looked up from germline, CDR1 is KGHSH and CDR2 is LQKENI. CDR3 size: 16 residues. Trimming stripped 3 bases from V and 0 bases from J, with 12 bases between. This CDR3 reads CASSPIGGDSNQPQHF. Written as DNA, the CDR3 is TGTGCCAGCTCACCGATTGGGGGGGATAGCAATCAGCCCCAGCATTTT. Using reference TRBV18 and TRBJ1-5 for the parts outside the CDR3, the full variable domain is NAGVMQNPRHLVRRRGQEARLRCSPMKGHSHVYWYRQLPEEGLKFMVYLQKENIIDESGMPKERFSAEFPKEGPSILRIQQVVRGDSAAYFCASSPIGGDSNQPQHFGDGTRLSIL.

The CDR3 loop reads CASSPERDIRDNEQFF. The CDR3 region has the DNA TGCGCCAGCAGCCCCGAGCGGGACATTCGTGACAATGAGCAGTTCTTC. V usage is TRBV5-1 and J usage is TRBJ2-1, with D perhaps TRBD2 (7 bases). The V end was cut by 4 bases, the J end by 5 bases, with 19 bases between. The CDR3 is made up of 16 amino acids. The germline CDR1 and CDR2 sequences are SGHRS and YFSETQ.

This clone appeared once. Other DNA sequences in the sample encode the same CDR3. This chain joins TRBV4-2 and TRBJ2-7, with D possibly TRBD2 on 6 matching bases. There are 14 residues in the CDR3. The V end was cut by 1 base, the J end by 0 bases, with 7 bases between. In germline, CDR1 is LGHNA, CDR2 YNFKEQ. DNA for the CDR3: TGTGCCAGCAGCCAAGTCGGGAGCTCCTACGAGCAGTACTTC. This gives the protein CASSQVGSSYEQYF.

The V call is TRBV7-2, the J call TRBJ2-7, with 9 bases aligning to TRBD1. V was clipped by 6 bases and J by 2 bases; unmatched bases: 5. Germline CDR1 and CDR2: SGHTA and FQGNSA. CDR3 length equals 14 residues. The CDR3 loop is CASSTGQGAYEQYF. In nucleotides, the CDR3 is TGTGCCAGCAGTACGGGACAGGGCGCCTACGAGCAGTACTTC. The complete variable domain, with remaining parts taken from reference TRBV7-2 and TRBJ2-7, reads GAGVSQSPSNKVTEKGKDVELRCDPISGHTALYWYRQSLGQGLEFLIYFQGNSAPDKSGLPSDRFSAERTGGSVSTLTIQRTQQEDSAVYLCASSTGQGAYEQYFGPGTRLTVT.

Of note for this clone: The conserved phenylalanine or tryptophan is not found at the CDR3 terminus, so this likely reflects a read error. It is unclear where the CDR3 begins or ends on the DNA, so no DNA is shown, and the CDR3 is as TCRdb lists it. The gene calls are TRBV6-5 and TRBJ1-5. The germline V gene has CDR1 MNHEY and CDR2 SVGAGI. The CDR3 sequence runs 12 residues, both termini included. CDR3 in amino acids: CASSYLPGPSGV.

V is TRBV19 and J is TRBJ1-2; D not certain. The CDR3 is 16 amino acids. The germline V and J ends were trimmed by 6 bases and 5 bases, with 22 bases remaining between them. Germline lookup yields CDR1 LNHDA and CDR2 SQIVND (reference sequence). The CDR3 sequence: CASRKVEQPSTYGYTF. CDR3 bases: TGTGCCAGTAGGAAGGTCGAACAGCCCTCAACATATGGCTACACCTTC.

The genes are TRBV7-6 and TRBJ1-1, with TRBD1 matching 10 bases. The CDR3 is 14 residues long. The J segment lost 6 bases and the V segment lost 5 bases, leaving 6 bases of the junction unmatched. CDR1 and CDR2 (germline): SGHVS, FNYEAQ. The CDR3 DNA reads TGTGCCAGCAGCACGGGACAGGGGATAGCTGAAGCTTTCTTT. It encodes CASSTGQGIAEAFF. Full variable domain (rest looked up from reference TRBV7-6 and TRBJ1-1): GAGVSQSPRYKVTKRGQDVALRCDPISGHVSLYWYRQALGQGPEFLTYFNYEAQQDKSGLPNDRFSAERPEGSISTLTIQRTEQRDSAMYRCASSTGQGIAEAFFGQGTRLTVV.

The chain carries TRBV6-1 and TRBJ1-1, with a weak D call TRBD1 (6 bases). V gave up 7 bases and J gave up 1 base, with 16 bases separating them. CDR3 length: 15 residues. Germline loops: CDR1 MNHNS, CDR2 SASEGT. The CDR3 loop reads CASKKEQGWNTEAFF. In DNA form, the CDR3 reads TGTGCCAGCAAAAAGGAACAGGGATGGAACACTGAAGCTTTCTTT.